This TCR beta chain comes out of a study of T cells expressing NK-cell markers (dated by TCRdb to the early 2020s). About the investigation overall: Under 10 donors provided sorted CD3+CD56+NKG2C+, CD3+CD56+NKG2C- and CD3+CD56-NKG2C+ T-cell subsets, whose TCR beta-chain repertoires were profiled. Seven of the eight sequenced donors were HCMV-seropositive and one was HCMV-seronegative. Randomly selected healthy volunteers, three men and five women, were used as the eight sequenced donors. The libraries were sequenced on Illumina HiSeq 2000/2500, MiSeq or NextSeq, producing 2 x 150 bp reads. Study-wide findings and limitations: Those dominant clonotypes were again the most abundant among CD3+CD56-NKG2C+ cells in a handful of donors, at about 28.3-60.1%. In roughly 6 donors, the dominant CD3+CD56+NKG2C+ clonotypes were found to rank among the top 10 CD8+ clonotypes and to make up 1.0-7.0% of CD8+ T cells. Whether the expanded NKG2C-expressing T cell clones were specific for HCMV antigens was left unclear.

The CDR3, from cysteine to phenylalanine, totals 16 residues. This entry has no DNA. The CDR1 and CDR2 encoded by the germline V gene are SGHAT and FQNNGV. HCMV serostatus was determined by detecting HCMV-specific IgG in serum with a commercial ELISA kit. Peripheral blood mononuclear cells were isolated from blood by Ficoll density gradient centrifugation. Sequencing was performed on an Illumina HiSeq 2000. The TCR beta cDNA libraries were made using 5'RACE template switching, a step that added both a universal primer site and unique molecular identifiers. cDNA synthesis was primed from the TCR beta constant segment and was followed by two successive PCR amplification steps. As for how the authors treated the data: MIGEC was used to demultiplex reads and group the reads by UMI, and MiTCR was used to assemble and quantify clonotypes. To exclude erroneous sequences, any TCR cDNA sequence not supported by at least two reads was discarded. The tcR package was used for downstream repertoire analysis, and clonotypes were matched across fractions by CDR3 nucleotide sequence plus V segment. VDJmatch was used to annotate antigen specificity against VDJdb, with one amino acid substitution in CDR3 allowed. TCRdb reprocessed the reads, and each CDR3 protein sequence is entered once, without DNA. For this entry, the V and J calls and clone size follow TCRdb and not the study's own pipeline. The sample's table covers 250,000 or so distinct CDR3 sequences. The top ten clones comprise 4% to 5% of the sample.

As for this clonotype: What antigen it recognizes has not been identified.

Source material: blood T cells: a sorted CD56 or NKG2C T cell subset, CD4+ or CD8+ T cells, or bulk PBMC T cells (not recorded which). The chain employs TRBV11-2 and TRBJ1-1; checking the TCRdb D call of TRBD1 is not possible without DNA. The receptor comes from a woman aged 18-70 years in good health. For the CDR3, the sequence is CASSFPSGAMNTEAFF.